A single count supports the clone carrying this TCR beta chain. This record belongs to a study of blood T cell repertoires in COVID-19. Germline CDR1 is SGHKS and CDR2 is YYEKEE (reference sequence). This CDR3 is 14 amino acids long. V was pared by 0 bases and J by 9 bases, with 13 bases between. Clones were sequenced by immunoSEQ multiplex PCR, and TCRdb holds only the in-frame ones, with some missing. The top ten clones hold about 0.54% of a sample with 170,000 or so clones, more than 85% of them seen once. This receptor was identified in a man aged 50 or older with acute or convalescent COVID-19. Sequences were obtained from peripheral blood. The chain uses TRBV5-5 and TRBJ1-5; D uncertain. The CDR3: CASSLASDAGPQHF. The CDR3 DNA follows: TGTGCCAGCAGCTTGGCGAGCGACGCGGGGCCCCAGCATTTT.